This record concerns one TCR beta chain sequence. This clonotype occurred many times. It has no known antigen specificity. Nothing much larger sits one base from this clone, and base qualities are not available. The data are from a study of CD8 T cells in ankylosing spondylitis (dated by TCRdb to about 2017). Broadly, across the study: The study set out to find disease-linked TCR variants by profiling T cell receptor beta repertoires in ankylosing spondylitis patients and healthy donors. The whole study cohort included 90 to 120 healthy donors and 25 ankylosing spondylitis patients. Peripheral blood samples were taken, and synovial fluid was additionally collected from ankylosing spondylitis patients. General study outcomes and caveats: Some of the motif variants had been reported before in the synovial fluid and blood of reactive arthritis patients, a finding that suggests common disease-initiation mechanisms. Blood from ankylosing spondylitis patients appeared to be characterized by a TCR beta motif made up of under ten highly homologous amino acid variants. The disease-linked clones were reported as significantly enriched in matched synovial fluid samples from ankylosing spondylitis patients. A CD8+ phenotype was shown by the disease-linked clones, which were found at relatively low frequencies in peripheral blood.

CDR1 and CDR2 are drawn from the germline V gene (reference sequence): DFQATT, SNEGSKA. The CDR3 starts with the cysteine, ends with the phenylalanine, and has 16 residues. Only CDR3 DNA is held: 48 bases, read in frame from base 1. Compared with germline, V lacks 5 bases and J lacks 5 bases; bases without a gene match: 10. Instrument on record: Illumina HiSeq 2500. Quantitative 5'-RACE with molecular barcodes was used to prepare TCR beta libraries. The published analysis was carried out like this. Disease-linked TCR variants were identified with a new computational method built on a probabilistic model of VDJ rearrangement. TCRdb reprocessed the public reads (quality trimming at Q25 with fastp, clone calling with MiXCR) and kept in-frame beta chains. Merged by CDR3 protein, the rows form single entries marked with the most common genes and DNA. TCRdb, not the authors, supplied the V and J calls. The sample has some 220,000 distinct CDR3 sequences on record, under 8.5% of them singletons. Of the sample, around 4.9% is held by the ten largest clones.

The chain uses TRBV20-1 and TRBJ2-1; TRBD2 aligns with 12 central bases. The clonotype originates from a female donor with ankylosing spondylitis or in good health (not recorded which). Material: blood, either unsorted or a sorted T cell fraction (not recorded which). The nucleotide sequence is given as TGCAGTGCTCGGGGCCGGACTAGCGGGATACACAATGAGCAGTTCTTC. Its protein is CSARGRTSGIHNEQFF.